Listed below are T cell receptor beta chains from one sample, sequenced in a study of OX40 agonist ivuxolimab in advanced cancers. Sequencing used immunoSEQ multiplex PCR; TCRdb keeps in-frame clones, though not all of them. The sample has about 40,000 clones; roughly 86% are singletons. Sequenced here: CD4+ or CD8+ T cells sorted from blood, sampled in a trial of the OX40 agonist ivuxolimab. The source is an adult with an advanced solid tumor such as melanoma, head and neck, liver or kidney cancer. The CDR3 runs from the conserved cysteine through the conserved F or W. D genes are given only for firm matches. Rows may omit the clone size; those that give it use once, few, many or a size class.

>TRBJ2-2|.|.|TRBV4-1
CASSQVPGELFF
TGCGCCAGCAGCCAAGTGCCCGGGGAGCTGTTTTTT
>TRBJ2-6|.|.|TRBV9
CASSVGSGGANVLTF
TGTGCCAGCAGCGTAGGTAGCGGTGGGGCCAACGTCCTGACTTTC
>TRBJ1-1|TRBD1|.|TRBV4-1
CASSQGPGQGYTEAFF
TGCGCCAGCAGCCAAGGGCCGGGACAGGGGTACACTGAAGCTTTCTTT
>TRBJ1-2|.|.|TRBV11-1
CASSPGGYGYTF
TGTGCCAGCAGCCCGGGGGGATATGGCTACACCTTC
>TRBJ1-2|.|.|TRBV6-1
CASKVGGGRSYTF
TGTGCCAGCAAAGTCGGCGGGGGTAGAAGCTACACCTTC
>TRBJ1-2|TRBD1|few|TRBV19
CATTPETGDYGYTF
TGTGCCACCACCCCGGAGACAGGGGATTATGGCTACACCTTC
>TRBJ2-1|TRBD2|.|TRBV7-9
CASSVTTYGTSGRAREQFF
TGTGCCAGCAGCGTAACCACCTACGGGACTAGCGGGAGGGCCCGTGAGCAGTTCTTC
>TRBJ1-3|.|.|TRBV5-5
CASSLGPNSGNTIYF
TGTGCCAGCAGCTTGGGACCCAACTCTGGAAACACCATATATTTT
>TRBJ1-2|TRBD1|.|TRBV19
CASSQDRANGYTF
TGTGCCAGTAGTCAGGACAGGGCCAACGGCTACACCTTC
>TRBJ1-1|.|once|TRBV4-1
CASSWRDGIEAFF
TGCGCCAGCAGCTGGAGAGATGGAATTGAAGCTTTCTTT
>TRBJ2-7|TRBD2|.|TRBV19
CASSEGTSSYEQYF
TGTGCCAGTAGTGAGGGGACTAGCTCCTACGAGCAGTACTTC
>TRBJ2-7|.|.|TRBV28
CASSGPRSVSYEQYF
TGTGCCAGCAGCGGGCCGAGGTCGGTATCCTACGAGCAGTACTTC
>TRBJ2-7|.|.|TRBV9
CASSVEGISYEQYF
TGTGCCAGCAGCGTAGAAGGCATATCCTACGAGCAGTACTTC
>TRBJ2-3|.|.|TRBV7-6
CASSHKGGADTQYF
TGTGCCAGCAGCCACAAGGGGGGGGCAGATACGCAGTATTTT
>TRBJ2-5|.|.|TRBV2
CASSDHRSDETQYF
TGTGCCAGCAGTGATCACAGAAGCGATGAGACCCAGTACTTC
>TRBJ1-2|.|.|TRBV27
CASSPTDGANYGYTF
TGTGCCAGCAGTCCGACGGACGGAGCTAACTATGGCTACACCTTC
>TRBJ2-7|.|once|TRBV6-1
CASSDENVSYEQYF
TGTGCCAGCAGTGATGAGAATGTTAGCTACGAGCAGTACTTC
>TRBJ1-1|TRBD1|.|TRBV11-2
CASSLRQGGQAFF
TGTGCCAGCAGCTTAAGACAGGGGGGGCAAGCTTTCTTT
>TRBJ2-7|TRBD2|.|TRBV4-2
CASSYVTSGIYEQYF
TGTGCCAGCAGCTACGTTACCAGCGGGATCTACGAGCAGTACTTC
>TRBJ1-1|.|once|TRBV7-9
CASSWGRGEPEAFF
TGTGCCAGCAGCTGGGGACGGGGAGAACCTGAAGCTTTCTTT
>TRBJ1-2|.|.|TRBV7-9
CASTESQGRDGYTF
TGTGCCAGCACCGAAAGTCAGGGAAGAGATGGCTACACCTTC
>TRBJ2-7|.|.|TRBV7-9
CASSPSDNSYEQYF
TGTGCCAGCAGCCCTTCGGACAACTCCTACGAGCAGTACTTC
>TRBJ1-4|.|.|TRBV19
CASQQGPWQEKLFF
TGTGCCAGCCAACAGGGCCCTTGGCAGGAAAAACTGTTTTTT
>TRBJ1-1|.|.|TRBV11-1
CASSLMNTEAFF
TGTGCCAGCAGCTTAATGAACACTGAAGCTTTCTTT
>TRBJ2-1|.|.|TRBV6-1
CASSTSSYNEQFF
TGTGCCAGCAGTACGAGCTCCTACAATGAGCAGTTCTTC